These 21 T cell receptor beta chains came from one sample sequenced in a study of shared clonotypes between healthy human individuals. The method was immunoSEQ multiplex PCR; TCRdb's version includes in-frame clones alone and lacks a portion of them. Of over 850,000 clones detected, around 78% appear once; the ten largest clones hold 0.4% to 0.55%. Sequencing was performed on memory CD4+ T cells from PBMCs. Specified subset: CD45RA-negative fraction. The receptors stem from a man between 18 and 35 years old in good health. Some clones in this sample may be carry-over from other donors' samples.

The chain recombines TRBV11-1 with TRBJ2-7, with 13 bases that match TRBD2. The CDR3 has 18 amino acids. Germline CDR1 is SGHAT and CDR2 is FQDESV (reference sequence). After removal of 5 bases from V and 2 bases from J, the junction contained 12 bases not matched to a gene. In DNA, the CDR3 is TGTGCCAGCAGCGGAAGGACTAGCGGGAGCCATACACCCTACGAGCAGTACTTC. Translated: CASSGRTSGSHTPYEQYF.

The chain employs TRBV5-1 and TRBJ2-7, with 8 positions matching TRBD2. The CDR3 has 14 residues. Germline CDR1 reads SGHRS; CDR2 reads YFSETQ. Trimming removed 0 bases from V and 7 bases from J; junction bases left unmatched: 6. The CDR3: CASSLAGGTLEQYF. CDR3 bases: TGCGCCAGCAGCTTGGCGGGGGGGACATTGGAGCAGTACTTC.

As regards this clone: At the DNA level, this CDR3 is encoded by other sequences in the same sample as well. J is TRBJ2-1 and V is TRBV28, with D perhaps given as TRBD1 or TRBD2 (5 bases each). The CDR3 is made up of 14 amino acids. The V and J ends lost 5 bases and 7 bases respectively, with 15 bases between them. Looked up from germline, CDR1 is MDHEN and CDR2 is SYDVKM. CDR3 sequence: CASSPGRRGNEQFF. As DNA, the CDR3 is TGTGCCAGCAGTCCGGGACGGCGAGGGAATGAGCAGTTCTTC.

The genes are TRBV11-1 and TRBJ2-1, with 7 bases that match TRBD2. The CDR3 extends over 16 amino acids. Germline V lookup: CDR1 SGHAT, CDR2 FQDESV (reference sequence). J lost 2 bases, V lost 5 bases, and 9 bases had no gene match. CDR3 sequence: CASSLRTAGAYNEQFF. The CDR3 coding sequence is TGTGCCAGCAGCCTAAGAACGGCGGGAGCCTACAATGAGCAGTTCTTC. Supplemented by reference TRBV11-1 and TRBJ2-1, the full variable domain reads EAEVAQSPRYKITEKSQAVAFWCDPISGHATLYWYRQILGQGPELLVQFQDESVVDDSQLPKDRFSAERLKGVDSTLKIQPAELGDSAMYLCASSLRTAGAYNEQFFGPGTRLTVL.

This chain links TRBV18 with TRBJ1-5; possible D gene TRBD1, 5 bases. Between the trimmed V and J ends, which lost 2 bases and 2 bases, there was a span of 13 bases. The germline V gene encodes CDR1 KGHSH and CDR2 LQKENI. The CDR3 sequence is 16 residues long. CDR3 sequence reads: CASSPASRGGNQPQHF. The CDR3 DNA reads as TGTGCCAGCTCACCAGCATCGAGGGGAGGCAATCAGCCCCAGCATTTT.

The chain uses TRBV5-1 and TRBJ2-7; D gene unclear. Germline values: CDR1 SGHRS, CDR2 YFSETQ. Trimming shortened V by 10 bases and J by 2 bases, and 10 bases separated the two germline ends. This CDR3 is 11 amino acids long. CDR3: CACHNTYEQYF. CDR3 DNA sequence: TGCGCCTGCCATAATACCTACGAGCAGTACTTC.

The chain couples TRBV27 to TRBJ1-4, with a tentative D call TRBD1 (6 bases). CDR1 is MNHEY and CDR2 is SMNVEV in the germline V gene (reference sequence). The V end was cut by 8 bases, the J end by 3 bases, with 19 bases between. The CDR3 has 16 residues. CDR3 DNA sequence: TGTGCCAGCGCCGACCAAGGAGGGGGGTCTAATGAAAAACTGTTTTTT. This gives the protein CASADQGGGSNEKLFF.

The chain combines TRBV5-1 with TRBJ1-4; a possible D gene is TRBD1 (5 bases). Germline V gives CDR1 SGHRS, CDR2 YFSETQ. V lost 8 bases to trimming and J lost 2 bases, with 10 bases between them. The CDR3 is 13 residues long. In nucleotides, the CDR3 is TGCGCCAGTACCCGGGACACTAATGAAAAACTGTTTTTT. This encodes CASTRDTNEKLFF. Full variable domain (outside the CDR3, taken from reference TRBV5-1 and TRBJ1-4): KAGVTQTPRYLIKTRGQQVTLSCSPISGHRSVSWYQQTPGQGLQFLFEYFSETQRNKGNFPGRFSGRQFSNSRSEMNVSTLELGDSALYLCASTRDTNEKLFFGSGTQLSVL.

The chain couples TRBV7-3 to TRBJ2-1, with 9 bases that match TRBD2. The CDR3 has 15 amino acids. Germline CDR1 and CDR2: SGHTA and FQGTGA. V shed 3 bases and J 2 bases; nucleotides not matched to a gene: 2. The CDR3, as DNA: TGTGCCAGCAGCTTTAGCGGGAGTACCTACAATGAGCAGTTCTTC. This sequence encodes CASSFSGSTYNEQFF. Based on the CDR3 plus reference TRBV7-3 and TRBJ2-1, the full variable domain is GAGVSQTPSNKVTEKGKYVELRCDPISGHTALYWYRQSLGQGPEFLIYFQGTGAADDSGLPNDRFFAVRPEGSVSTLKIQRTERGDSAVYLCASSFSGSTYNEQFFGPGTRLTVL.

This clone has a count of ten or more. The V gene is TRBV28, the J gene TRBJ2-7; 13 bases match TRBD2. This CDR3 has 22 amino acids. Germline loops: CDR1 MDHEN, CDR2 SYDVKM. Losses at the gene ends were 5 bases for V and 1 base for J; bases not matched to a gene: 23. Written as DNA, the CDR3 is TGTGCCAGCAGTCCGTGGGGGACTAGCGGGAAATGGGTCGGGGAATTGTCCTACGAGCAGTACTTC. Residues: CASSPWGTSGKWVGELSYEQYF.

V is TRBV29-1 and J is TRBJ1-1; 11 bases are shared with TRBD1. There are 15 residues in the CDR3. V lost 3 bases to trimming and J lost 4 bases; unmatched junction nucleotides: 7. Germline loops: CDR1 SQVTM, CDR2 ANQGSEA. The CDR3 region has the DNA TGCAGCGTTGAGGGACCCGGGACAGGGGGCACTGAAGCTTTCTTT. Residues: CSVEGPGTGGTEAFF. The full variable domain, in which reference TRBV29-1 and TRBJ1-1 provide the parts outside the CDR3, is SAVISQKPSRDICQRGTSLTIQCQVDSQVTMMFWYRQQPGQSLTLIATANQGSEATYESGFVIDKFPISRPNLTFSTLTVSNMSPEDSSIYLCSVEGPGTGGTEAFFGQGTRLTVV.

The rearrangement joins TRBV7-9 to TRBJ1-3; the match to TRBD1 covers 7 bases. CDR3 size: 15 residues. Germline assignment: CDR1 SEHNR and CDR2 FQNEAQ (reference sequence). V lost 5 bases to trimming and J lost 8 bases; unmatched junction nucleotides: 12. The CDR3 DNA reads TGTGCCAGCAGCACGGAGGGGGCTTTGGGATACACCATATATTTT. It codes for CASSTEGALGYTIYF.

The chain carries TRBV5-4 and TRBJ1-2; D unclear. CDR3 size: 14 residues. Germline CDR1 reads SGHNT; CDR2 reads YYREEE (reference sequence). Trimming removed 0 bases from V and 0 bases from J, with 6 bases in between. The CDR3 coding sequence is TGTGCCAGCAGCTTGGGAGGGACTAACTATGGCTACACCTTC. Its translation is CASSLGGTNYGYTF.

The CDR3 spells CASSGSGTANTEAFF. DNA of the CDR3: TGCGCCAGCAGCGGGTCCGGGACGGCGAACACTGAAGCTTTCTTT. The rearrangement uses TRBV5-1 and TRBJ1-1, with D tentatively TRBD1 (5 bases). The V gene's germline CDR1 is SGHRS and CDR2 YFSETQ. The CDR3 loop spans 15 amino acids. V shed 4 bases and J shed 1 base, with 14 bases lying between them.

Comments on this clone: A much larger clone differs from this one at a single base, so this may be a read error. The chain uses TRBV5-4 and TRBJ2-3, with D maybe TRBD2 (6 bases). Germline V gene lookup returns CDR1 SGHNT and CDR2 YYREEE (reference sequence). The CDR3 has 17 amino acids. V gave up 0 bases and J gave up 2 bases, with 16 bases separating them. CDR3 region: CASSLVSGRTYTDTQYF. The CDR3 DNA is TGTGCCAGCAGCTTGGTCAGTGGGAGGACCTACACAGATACGCAGTATTTT.

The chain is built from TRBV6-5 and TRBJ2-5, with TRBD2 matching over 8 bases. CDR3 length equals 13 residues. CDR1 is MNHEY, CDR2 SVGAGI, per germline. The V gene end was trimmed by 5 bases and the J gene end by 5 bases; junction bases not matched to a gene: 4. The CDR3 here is CASSDRGGETQYF. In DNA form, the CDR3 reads TGTGCCAGCAGTGACCGGGGGGGGGAGACCCAGTACTTC.

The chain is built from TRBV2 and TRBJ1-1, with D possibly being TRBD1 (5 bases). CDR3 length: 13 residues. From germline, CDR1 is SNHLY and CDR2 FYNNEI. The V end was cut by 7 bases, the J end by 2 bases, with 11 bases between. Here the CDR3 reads CASIRQSNTEAFF. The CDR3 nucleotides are TGTGCCAGCATTCGACAGAGCAACACTGAAGCTTTCTTT.

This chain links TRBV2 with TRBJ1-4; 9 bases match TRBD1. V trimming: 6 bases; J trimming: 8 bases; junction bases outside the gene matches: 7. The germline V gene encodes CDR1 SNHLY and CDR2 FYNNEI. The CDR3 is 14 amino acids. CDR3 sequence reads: CASRRTGQGEKLFF. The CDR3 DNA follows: TGTGCCAGCAGGCGGACAGGACAGGGGGAAAAACTGTTTTTT. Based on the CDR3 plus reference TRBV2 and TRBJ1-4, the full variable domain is EPEVTQTPSHQVTQMGQEVILRCVPISNHLYFYWYRQILGQKVEFLVSFYNNEISEKSEIFDDQFSVERPDGSNFTLKIRSTKLEDSAMYFCASRRTGQGEKLFFGSGTQLSVL.

CDR3 coding DNA: TGTGCCAGCAGCTCGGACAGGGGGATTACCGGGGAGCTGTTTTTT. As protein: CASSSDRGITGELFF. The chain is built from TRBV5-6 and TRBJ2-2, with TRBD1 identical over 10 bases. CDR3 length equals 15 residues. Germline V gives CDR1 SGHDT, CDR2 YYEEEE. The junction had 4 bases not matched to a gene; V was cut back by 3 bases and J by 5 bases.

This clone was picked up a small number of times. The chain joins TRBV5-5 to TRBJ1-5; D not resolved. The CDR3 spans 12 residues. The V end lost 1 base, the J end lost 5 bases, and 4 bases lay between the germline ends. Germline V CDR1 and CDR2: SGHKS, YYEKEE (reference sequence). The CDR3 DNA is TGTGCCAGCAGCTTGTGGGATCAGCCCCAGCATTTT. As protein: CASSLWDQPQHF.

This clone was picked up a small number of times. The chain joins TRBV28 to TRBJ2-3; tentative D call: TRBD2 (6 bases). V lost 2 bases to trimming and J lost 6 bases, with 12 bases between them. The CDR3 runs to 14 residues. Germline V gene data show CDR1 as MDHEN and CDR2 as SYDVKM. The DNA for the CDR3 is TGTGCCAGCAGTTTAGCGGGATACTCGGATACGCAGTATTTT. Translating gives CASSLAGYSDTQYF. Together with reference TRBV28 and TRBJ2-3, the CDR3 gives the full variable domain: DVKVTQSSRYLVKRTGEKVFLECVQDMDHENMFWYRQDPGLGLRLIYFSYDVKMKEKGDIPEGYSVSREKKERFSLILESASTNQTSMYLCASSLAGYSDTQYFGPGTRLTVL.